The clone carrying this T cell receptor (beta chain) was recorded many times. Antigen: not known. CDR1 MNHEY and CDR2 SVGEGT come from the germline V gene. V dropped 6 bases and J dropped 2 bases, with 17 bases sitting between them. The CDR3 has 15 amino acids. These data are taken from a study of identical twins. The study, taken as a whole, reports: Where out-of-frame alpha sequences were twin-shared, they showed excess low generation probability.

One entry per CDR3 protein results from TCRdb running MiXCR on the 5' RACE reads. The sample gives some 240,000 distinct CDR3 sequences, around 8% of which show up once; 3% to 3.5% is in the top ten. Donors uniformly comprised healthy Caucasians. A further study also used this sample, focusing on yellow fever vaccine responses in identical twins.

The J gene is TRBJ2-7, the V gene TRBV6-2 or TRBV6-3; D could derive from TRBD1 or TRBD2 (6 bases each). This TCR derives from a young woman in good health. The sample taken for sequencing was CD8+ T cells sorted from blood. This CDR3 reads CASSPGGSHTYEQYF. The CDR3 coding sequence is TGTGCCAGCAGCCCCGGGGGCTCACACACCTACGAGCAGTACTTC.